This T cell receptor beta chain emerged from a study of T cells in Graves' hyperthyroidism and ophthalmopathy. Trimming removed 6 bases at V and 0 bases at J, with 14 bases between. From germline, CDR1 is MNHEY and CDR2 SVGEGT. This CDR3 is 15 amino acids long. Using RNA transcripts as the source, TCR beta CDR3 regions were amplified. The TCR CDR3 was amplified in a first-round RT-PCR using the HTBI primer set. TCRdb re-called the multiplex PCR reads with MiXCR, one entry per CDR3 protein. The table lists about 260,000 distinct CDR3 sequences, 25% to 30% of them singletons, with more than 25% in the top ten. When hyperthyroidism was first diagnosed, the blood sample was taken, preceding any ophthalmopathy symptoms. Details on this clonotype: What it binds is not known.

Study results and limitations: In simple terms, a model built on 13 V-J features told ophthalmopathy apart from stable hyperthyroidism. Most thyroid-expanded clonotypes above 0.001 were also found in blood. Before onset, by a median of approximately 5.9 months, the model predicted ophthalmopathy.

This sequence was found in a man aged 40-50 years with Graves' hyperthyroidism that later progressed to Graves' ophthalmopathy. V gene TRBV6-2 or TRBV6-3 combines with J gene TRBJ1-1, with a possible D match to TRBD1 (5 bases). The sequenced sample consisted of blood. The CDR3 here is CASSYAPGVNTEAFF. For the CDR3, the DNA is TGTGCCAGCAGCTACGCACCGGGGGTGAACACTGAAGCTTTCTTT.